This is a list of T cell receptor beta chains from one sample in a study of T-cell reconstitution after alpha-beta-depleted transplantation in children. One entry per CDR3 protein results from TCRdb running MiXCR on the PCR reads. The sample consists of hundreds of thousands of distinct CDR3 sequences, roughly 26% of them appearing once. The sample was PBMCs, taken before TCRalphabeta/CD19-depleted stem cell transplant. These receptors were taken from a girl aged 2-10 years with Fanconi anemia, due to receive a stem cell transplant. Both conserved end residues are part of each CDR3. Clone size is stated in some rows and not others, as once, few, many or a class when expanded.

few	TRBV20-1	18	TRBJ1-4	CSARGGGALELTNEKLFF
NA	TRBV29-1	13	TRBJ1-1	CSVEDRGQSEAFF
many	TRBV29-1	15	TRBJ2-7	CSVDTGTSGPYEQYF
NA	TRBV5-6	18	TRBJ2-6	CASSYRDSYSGGANVLTF
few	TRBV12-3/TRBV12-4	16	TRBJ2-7	CASSLFSRTGVHEQYF
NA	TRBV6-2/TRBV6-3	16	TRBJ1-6	CASSWGQGRIYSPLHF
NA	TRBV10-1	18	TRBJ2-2	CASSVHSGTRVNTGELFF
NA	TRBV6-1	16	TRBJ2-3	CASRGQLPFSTDTQYF
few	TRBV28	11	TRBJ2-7	CASSRALEQYF
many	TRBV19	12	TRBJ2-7	CASSIARGEQYF
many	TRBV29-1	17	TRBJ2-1	CSVEAGGVLSSYNEQFF
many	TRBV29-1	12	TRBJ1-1	CSVGGGNTEAFF
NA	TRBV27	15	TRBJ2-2	CASSIGTIPTGELFF
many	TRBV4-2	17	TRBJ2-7	CASSQNLAGTFSYEQYF
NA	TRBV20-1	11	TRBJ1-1	CSARGPATAFF
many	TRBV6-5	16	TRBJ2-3	CASSSQIAGFGDTQYF
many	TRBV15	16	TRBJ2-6	CATSRDLTAGANVLTF
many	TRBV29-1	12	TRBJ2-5	CSVAEGLETQYF
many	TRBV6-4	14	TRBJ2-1	CASSPGLDHNEQFF
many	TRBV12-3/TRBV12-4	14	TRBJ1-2	CASSVHRVNYGYTF
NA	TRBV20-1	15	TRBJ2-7	CSARDKGQGSYEQYF
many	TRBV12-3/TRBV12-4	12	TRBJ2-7	CASRPDSYEQYF
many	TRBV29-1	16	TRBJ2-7	CSAFSSGTGQSYEQYF
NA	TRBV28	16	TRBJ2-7	CASSFPGERETYEQYF
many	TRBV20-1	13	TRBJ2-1	CSARTRRYNEQFF
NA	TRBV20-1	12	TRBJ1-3	CSAQGSGNTIYF
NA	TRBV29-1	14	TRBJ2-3	CSVTSRSRTDTQYF
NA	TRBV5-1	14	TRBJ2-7	CASSDERGLGEQYF
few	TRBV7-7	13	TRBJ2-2	CASSSIDTGELFF
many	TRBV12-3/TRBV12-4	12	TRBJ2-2	CASSLYTGELFF
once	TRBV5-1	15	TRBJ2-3	CASSWGQRRTDTQYF
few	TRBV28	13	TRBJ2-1	CASSAFSYNEQFF
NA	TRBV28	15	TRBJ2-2	CASSSPGSSTGELFF
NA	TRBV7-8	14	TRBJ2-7	CASSLAHRGYEQYF
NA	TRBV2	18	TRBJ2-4	CASSEYGLTSIAKNIQYF
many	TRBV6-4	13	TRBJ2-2	CASSDKNTGELFF
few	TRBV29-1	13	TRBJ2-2	CSVEDLAVGELFF
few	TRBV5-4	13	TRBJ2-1	CASSASTYNEQFF
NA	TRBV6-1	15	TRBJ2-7	CASSEGLQGSYEQYF
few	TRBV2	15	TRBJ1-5	CASRDRGLSNQPQHF
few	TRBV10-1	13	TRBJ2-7	CASSAGTPYEQYF
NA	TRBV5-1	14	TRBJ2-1	CASRPAGRYNEQFF
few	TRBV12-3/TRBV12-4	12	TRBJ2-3	CASSPPLDTQYF
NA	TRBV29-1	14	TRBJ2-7	CSVEDRQGGYEQYF
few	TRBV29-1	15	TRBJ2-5	CSVHDGPRSQETQYF
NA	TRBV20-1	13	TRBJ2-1	CSARDHANNEQFF
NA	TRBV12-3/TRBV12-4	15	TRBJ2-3	CASSFIATSTDTQYF
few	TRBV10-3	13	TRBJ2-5	CAIRSSGFETQYF
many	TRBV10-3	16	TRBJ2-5	CAIGAQTSGRRETQYF
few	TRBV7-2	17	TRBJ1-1	CASSPHLPRIMNTEAFF
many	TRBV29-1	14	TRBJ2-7	CSVEGQGGTYEQYF
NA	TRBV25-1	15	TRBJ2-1	CASSGIDKAYNEQFF
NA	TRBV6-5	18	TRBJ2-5	CASSYSVRRTGDMETQYF
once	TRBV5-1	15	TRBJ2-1	CASSFGVAGYNEQFF
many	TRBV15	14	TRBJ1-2	CATSRDRQSYGYTF